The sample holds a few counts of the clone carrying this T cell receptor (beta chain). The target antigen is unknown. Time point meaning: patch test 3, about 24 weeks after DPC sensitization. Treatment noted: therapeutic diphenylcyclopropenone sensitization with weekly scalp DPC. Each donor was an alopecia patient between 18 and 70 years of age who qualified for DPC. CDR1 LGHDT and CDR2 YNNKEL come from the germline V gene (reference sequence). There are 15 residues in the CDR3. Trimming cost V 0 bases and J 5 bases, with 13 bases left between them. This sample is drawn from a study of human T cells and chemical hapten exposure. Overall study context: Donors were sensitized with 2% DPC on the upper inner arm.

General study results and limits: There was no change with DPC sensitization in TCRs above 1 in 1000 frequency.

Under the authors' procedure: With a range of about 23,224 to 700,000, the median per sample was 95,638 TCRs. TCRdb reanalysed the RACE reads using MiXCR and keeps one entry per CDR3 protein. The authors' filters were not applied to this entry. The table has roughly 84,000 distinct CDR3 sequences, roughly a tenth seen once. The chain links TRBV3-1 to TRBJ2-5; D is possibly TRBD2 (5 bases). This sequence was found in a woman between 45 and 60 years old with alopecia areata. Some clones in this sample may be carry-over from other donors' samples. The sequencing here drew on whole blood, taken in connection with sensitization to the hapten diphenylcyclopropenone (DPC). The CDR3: CASSQDRLSGETQYF. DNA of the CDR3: TGTGCCAGCAGCCAAGACCGACTCTCGGGGGAGACCCAGTACTTC.